This T cell receptor beta chain was captured in a study of cytomegalovirus exposure and HLA in healthy donors. Whole-study findings and limits: In an earlier analysis, productive rearrangement rates for most beta V segments clustered near 90% or 30%.

As for this clone: The antigen is not known.

V was clipped by 0 bases and J by 0 bases; unmatched bases: 9. This CDR3 spans 18 amino acids. The germline V gene has CDR1 MGHRA and CDR2 YSYEKL. Both 60 Vbeta primers and 13 Jbeta primers went into the PCR. The table came from immunoSEQ multiplex PCR; TCRdb's copy has only in-frame clones and leaves some out. There are roughly 45,000 clones in the sample, with about 1.7% held by the top ten. The sequence derives from a woman under 40 in good health and CMV-seronegative. Sequencing was done on a sample of PBMCs. The V gene is TRBV4-1, the J gene TRBJ2-3, with 7 bases lining up with TRBD1. CDR3 DNA sequence: TGCGCCAGCAGCCAAGACCGTACCAGGGGGTCTAGCACAGATACGCAGTATTTT. It codes for CASSQDRTRGSSTDTQYF.